One and the same sample provided the 18 T cell receptor beta chains below, sequenced in a study of memory CD4+ T cells and cytomegalovirus serostatus. The sort gate was single viable CD3+CD4+CD8-CD45RO+ cells for memory CD4+ T cells. Measured with immunoSEQ multiplex PCR; TCRdb has only the in-frame clones, and not every one. The repertoire holds 45,000 to 60,000 clones, with over 60% as singletons. Sequencing input: memory CD4+ T cells from blood. The receptors were gathered from an adult in good health and CMV-seropositive.

The chain recombines TRBV7-8 with TRBJ2-5; 9 bases line up with TRBD1. The V segment lost 5 bases and the J segment 5 bases; nucleotides outside the gene matches: 9. The CDR3 runs to 15 residues. From germline, CDR1 is SGHVS and CDR2 FQNEAQ. CDR3 residues: CASSEYRGRGETQYF. In DNA form, the CDR3 reads TGTGCCAGCAGCGAATACAGGGGGCGCGGGGAGACCCAGTACTTC. The whole variable domain, remainder taken from reference TRBV7-8 and TRBJ2-5, is GAGVSQSPRYKVAKRGQDVALRCDPISGHVSLFWYQQALGQGPEFLTYFQNEAQLDKSGLPSDRFFAERPEGSVSTLKIQRTQQEDSAVYLCASSEYRGRGETQYFGPGTRLLVL.

This clone was seen only a few times. The CDR3 sequence is CASSLDWQGNYGYTF. The CDR3 DNA follows: TGTGCCAGCAGCTTAGATTGGCAGGGGAACTATGGCTACACCTTC. V is TRBV11-2 and J is TRBJ1-2, with D perhaps TRBD1 (6 bases). Per germline, CDR1 SGHAT and CDR2 FQNNGV. The CDR3 is 15 amino acids. V gave up 0 bases and J gave up 2 bases, with 10 bases separating them.

CDR3 DNA sequence: TGTGCCAGCAGCCAAGATGTCGTGATGGGCTACACCTTC. Protein product: CASSQDVVMGYTF. The rearrangement links TRBV14 to TRBJ1-2, with D unclear. The CDR3 totals 13 residues. V lost 0 bases and J 8 bases, leaving 10 bases between the germline ends. Germline V gene sequence: CDR1 SGHDN, CDR2 FVKESK.

This chain uses TRBV4-3 with TRBJ2-5, with D possibly TRBD2 on 5 matching bases. CDR3 length: 14 residues. Germline V gene data show CDR1 as LGHNA and CDR2 as YSLEER. V was pared by 2 bases and J by 4 bases, with 11 bases between. The CDR3 reads CASSQRWRSETQYF. The CDR3 DNA follows: TGCGCCAGCAGCCAACGATGGAGGTCAGAGACCCAGTACTTC.

V usage is TRBV5-6 and J usage is TRBJ1-2, with D perhaps TRBD1 (5 bases). CDR3 size: 13 residues. V gave up 4 bases and J gave up 4 bases, with 11 bases separating them. Germline V lookup: CDR1 SGHDT, CDR2 YYEEEE. The CDR3 protein is CASSPGTIYGYTF. DNA of the CDR3: TGTGCCAGCAGCCCCGGGACGATCTATGGCTACACCTTC.

The V and J genes are TRBV5-5 and TRBJ2-7, with TRBD2 identical over 8 bases. The V and J ends lost 1 base and 3 bases, in that order; junction bases with no gene match: 6. Germline CDR1 SGHKS, CDR2 YYEKEE (reference sequence). The CDR3 length is 15 residues. CDR3: CASSLRGGRIYEQYF. CDR3 in DNA: TGTGCCAGCAGCTTGCGTGGCGGGAGGATCTACGAGCAGTACTTC.

As for this clone: The junction shows a germline mismatch at one end, possibly a read error. The V call is TRBV7-7, the J call TRBJ2-5; 8 bases agree with TRBD2. The germline gives CDR1 SSHAT, CDR2 FNYEAQ (reference sequence). This CDR3 region has 14 residues. In nucleotides, the CDR3 is TGTGCTAGCAGTCATCGGGGGGGCCAAGAGACCCAGTACTTC. Translated, it gives CASSHRGGQETQYF.

The rearrangement uses TRBV7-9 and TRBJ2-3, with D perhaps TRBD2 (5 bases). With 5 bases removed from V and 2 bases from J, the gap between germline ends came to 11 bases. This CDR3 is built from 14 residues. Germline CDR1 is SEHNR and CDR2 is FQNEAQ (reference sequence). CDR3 residues: CASSGAVLTDTQYF. The CDR3 bases are TGTGCCAGCAGCGGAGCGGTACTCACAGATACGCAGTATTTT.

CDR3 protein: CASSLGVGDGGNQPQHF. The CDR3 DNA sequence: TGTGCCAGCAGCTTAGGGGTAGGGGACGGGGGCAATCAGCCCCAGCATTTT. The V call is TRBV7-9, the J call TRBJ1-5; D is possibly TRBD1 (5 bases). The CDR3 spans 17 residues. The V end lost 1 base, the J end lost 2 bases, and 15 bases lay between the germline ends. Germline CDR1 SEHNR, CDR2 FQNEAQ (reference sequence). Complete variable domain (other parts from reference TRBV7-9 and TRBJ1-5): DTGVSQNPRHKITKRGQNVTFRCDPISEHNRLYWYRQTLGQGPEFLTYFQNEAQLEKSRLLSDRFSAERPKGSFSTLEIQRTEQGDSAMYLCASSLGVGDGGNQPQHFGDGTRLSIL.

The rearrangement uses TRBV6-5 and TRBJ1-3; D remains ambiguous. V lost 4 bases and J lost 1, with 8 bases in between. Per the germline V gene, CDR1 is MNHEY and CDR2 is SVGAGI. The length of the CDR3 is 14 residues. CDR3 protein: CASSSRVSGNTIYF. The CDR3 region has the DNA TGTGCCAGCAGTTCGAGGGTTTCTGGAAACACCATATATTTT.

About this clone itself: The junction shows a germline mismatch at one end, possibly a read error. J is TRBJ1-1 and V is TRBV28; D unclear. Germline CDR1 MDHEN, CDR2 SYDVKM. This CDR3 comprises 10 residues. The DNA of the CDR3 is TGTGCCAGCAGTTTATTGGACTGGGACTTT. As protein: CASSLLDWDF.

About this clone: Other DNA sequences within the sample encode an identical CDR3. The V gene is TRBV19, the J gene TRBJ2-1; the D is unclear. The CDR3 loop spans 15 amino acids. Germline CDR1 reads LNHDA; CDR2 reads SQIVND (reference sequence). V was trimmed by 3 bases and J by 1 base, leaving 10 bases between them. The CDR3 loop reads CASSMDRSSYNEQFF. In DNA form, the CDR3 reads TGTGCCAGTAGTATGGACCGTTCTTCCTACAATGAGCAGTTCTTC.

V and J are TRBV30 and TRBJ1-2; 8 bases agree with TRBD1. The length of the CDR3 is 12 residues. CDR1 is GTSNPN, CDR2 SVGIG, per germline (reference sequence). The ends lost 3 bases at V and 7 bases at J; junction bases unmatched: 4. The CDR3 coding sequence is TGTGCCTGGAGGGCCGGGACAGGTGGCTACACCTTC. Translated: CAWRAGTGGYTF.

The chain uses TRBV4-3 and TRBJ1-5; TRBD1 agrees at 7 bases. Per germline, CDR1 LGHNA and CDR2 YSLEER. V dropped 4 bases and J dropped 3; count of bases not matched to a gene: 6. The CDR3 sequence is 15 residues long. Here the CDR3 DNA reads TGCGCCAGCAGCCCCCGACAGGGAGTCAATCAGCCCCAGCATTTT. Translation: CASSPRQGVNQPQHF.

The chain recombines TRBV7-9 with TRBJ2-3, with 8 bases that match TRBD2. The CDR3 runs 17 residues. CDR1 and CDR2 (germline): SEHNR, FQNEAQ (reference sequence). Trimming removed 1 base from V and 1 base from J; junction bases left unmatched: 7. DNA for the CDR3: TGTGCCAGCAGCTTAGTAGCGGCGGGAGGCGGCACAGATACGCAGTATTTT. The encoded protein is CASSLVAAGGGTDTQYF.

This chain links TRBV6-5 with TRBJ1-6; D may be TRBD1 (6 bases). Germline values: CDR1 MNHEY, CDR2 SVGAGI. The CDR3 sequence is 14 residues long. V lost 7 bases to trimming and J lost 7 bases, with 14 bases between them. CDR3 amino acids: CASTLGGKNSPLHF. The CDR3 DNA reads TGTGCCAGCACCCTCGGGGGCAAGAATTCACCCCTCCACTTT.

The V gene is TRBV7-9, the J gene TRBJ1-6, with D maybe TRBD1 (5 bases). V lost 3 bases and J lost 5, with 11 bases in between. The CDR3 is made up of 15 amino acids. Germline-derived CDR1 and CDR2 are SEHNR and FQNEAQ (reference sequence). Here the CDR3 reads CASSFSGADNSPLHF. As DNA, the CDR3 is TGTGCCAGCAGCTTTTCCGGGGCGGATAATTCACCCCTCCACTTT.

The chain is built from TRBV6-4 and TRBJ1-1, with D unresolved. Germline CDR1 is MRHNA and CDR2 is SNTAGT. V shed 5 bases and J shed 8 bases, with 18 bases lying between them. This CDR3 is built from 14 residues. This CDR3 is CASSKNRGDSEAFF. The CDR3 DNA is TGTGCCAGCAGTAAAAACCGGGGAGACTCGGAAGCTTTCTTT.